This TCR beta chain was documented in a study of OX40 agonist ivuxolimab in advanced cancers. Clones were sequenced by immunoSEQ multiplex PCR, and TCRdb holds only the in-frame ones, with some missing. The sample contains 51,000 or so clones, approximately 90% of which appear only once. The CDR3 extends over 15 amino acids. Germline assignment: CDR1 LNHDA and CDR2 SQIVND (reference sequence). V gave up 3 bases and J gave up 0 bases, with 9 bases separating them. The material was CD4+ or CD8+ T cells sorted from blood, obtained in a trial of the OX40 agonist ivuxolimab. This receptor was obtained from an adult with an advanced solid tumor such as melanoma, head and neck, liver or kidney cancer. This chain uses TRBV19 with TRBJ1-5; D not certain. The CDR3: CASSISRHSNQPQHF. CDR3 sequence (DNA): TGTGCCAGTAGTATTAGCAGACATAGCAATCAGCCCCAGCATTTT.